The 21 T cell receptor beta chains given below trace back to one sample, sequenced in a study of CD8 T cells in ankylosing spondylitis. One entry per CDR3 protein, called by TCRdb with MiXCR from the 5' RACE reads. The sample lists 180,000 or so distinct CDR3 sequences; around 10% were seen once. The specimen sequenced was blood, either unsorted or a sorted T cell fraction (not recorded which). These TCRs come from a male donor with ankylosing spondylitis or in good health (not recorded which).

The chain carries TRBV11-2 and TRBJ2-1; 11 bases are a match to TRBD2. Looked up from germline, CDR1 is SGHAT and CDR2 is FQNNGV. The CDR3 loop spans 17 amino acids. V was clipped by 1 base and J by 3 bases; unmatched bases: 5. The CDR3 region has the DNA TGTGCCAGCAGCTTAGGACAGACTAGCGGGGTCTACAATGAGCAGTTCTTC. Its translation: CASSLGQTSGVYNEQFF.

The rearrangement uses TRBV18 and TRBJ2-1, with 7 bases identical to TRBD2. Germline V gene sequence: CDR1 KGHSH, CDR2 LQKENI. The length of the CDR3 is 13 residues. The ends lost 0 bases at V and 10 bases at J; junction bases unmatched: 3. CDR3 amino acids: CASSPPSGGEQFF. CDR3 nucleotide sequence: TGTGCCAGCTCACCACCATCGGGAGGAGAGCAGTTCTTC.

The table lists this clonotype with a few counts. The chain employs TRBV12-3 or TRBV12-4 and TRBJ2-2; 10 bases line up with TRBD2. The CDR3 has 15 amino acids. V gave up 6 bases and J gave up 7 bases; unmatched junction bases: 8. CDR3: CASSTGLAVGGELFF. CDR3 nucleotide sequence: TGTGCCAGCAGCACCGGACTAGCGGTGGGCGGGGAGCTGTTTTTT.

This clonotype was counted between two and nine times. This sequence joins TRBV6-1 and TRBJ1-1; D not resolved. CDR1 and CDR2 from the germline V gene are MNHNS and SASEGT. The CDR3 spans 14 residues. The V end lost 3 bases, the J end lost 1 base, and 9 bases lay between the germline ends. The CDR3 DNA is TGTGCCAGCAGTGACGGCAAAAGGAACACTGAAGCTTTCTTT. The encoded protein is CASSDGKRNTEAFF.

Many counts were recorded for this clonotype. The chain joins TRBV20-1 to TRBJ1-1; a weak D match, TRBD1 (6 bases). The CDR3 is made up of 13 amino acids. Germline-derived CDR1 and CDR2 are DFQATT and SNEGSKA (reference sequence). V lost 5 bases, J lost 8 bases, and 18 bases lay in between. CDR3 DNA sequence: TGCAGTGCTGGCCGACAGGCCTTGCGGGAAGCTTTCTTT. It yields the protein CSAGRQALREAFF.

The chain joins TRBV13 to TRBJ2-5; 10 bases are shared with TRBD2. The ends lost 1 base at V and 4 bases at J; junction bases unmatched: 6. CDR3 length: 16 amino acids. Germline assignment: CDR1 PRHDT and CDR2 FYEKMQ (reference sequence). The CDR3 here is CASSLVSSGGTETQYF. CDR3 in DNA: TGTGCCAGCAGCTTAGTGTCTAGCGGGGGAACAGAGACCCAGTACTTC. The complete variable domain, with remaining parts taken from reference TRBV13 and TRBJ2-5, reads AAGVIQSPRHLIKEKRETATLKCYPIPRHDTVYWYQQGPGQDPQFLISFYEKMQSDKGSIPDRFSAQQFSDYHSELNMSSLELGDSALYFCASSLVSSGGTETQYFGPGTRLLVL.

V gene TRBV19 combines with J gene TRBJ2-7; TRBD2 is a possible D gene (5 bases). The CDR3 runs to 14 residues. Trimming took 1 base from V and 5 from J, leaving 12 bases between them. Germline V gene sequence: CDR1 LNHDA, CDR2 SQIVND (reference sequence). CDR3 in amino acids: CASSIGKPRDEQYF. The CDR3 nucleotides are TGTGCCAGTAGTATAGGAAAGCCGAGGGACGAGCAGTACTTC.

This clonotype appeared many times. The rearrangement uses TRBV12-3 or TRBV12-4 and TRBJ2-5; D not certain. This CDR3 is 14 amino acids long. The V and J ends lost 2 bases and 6 bases respectively, with 13 bases between them. CDR3: CASSLISTAKTQYF. CDR3 nucleotide sequence: TGTGCCAGCAGTTTAATATCTACTGCAAAGACCCAGTACTTC.

This clonotype was picked up a small number of times. The rearrangement joins TRBV11-2 to TRBJ2-1; either TRBD1 or TRBD2 may supply D (5 bases each). Germline V gives CDR1 SGHAT, CDR2 FQNNGV. The CDR3 loop spans 13 amino acids. The V and J ends lost 3 bases and 8 bases respectively, with 11 bases between them. The CDR3 protein is CASSLSRDDEQFF. The DNA of the CDR3 is TGTGCCAGCAGCTTGTCCAGGGACGATGAGCAGTTCTTC.

This clonotype was counted many times. This chain links TRBV7-2 with TRBJ1-5; 11 bases align to TRBD1. There are 17 residues in the CDR3. The V and J ends lost 5 bases and 0 bases, in that order; junction bases with no gene match: 6. Per the germline V gene, CDR1 is SGHTA and CDR2 is FQGNSA. The CDR3 protein is CASSRDRGVSSNQPQHF. CDR3 nucleotides: TGTGCCAGCAGCCGGGACAGGGGGGTTTCTAGCAATCAGCCCCAGCATTTT.

This clonotype was seen many times. This chain joins TRBV7-8 and TRBJ2-7; D is possibly TRBD1 or TRBD2 (5 bases each). The CDR3 spans 14 residues. The V end was cut by 3 bases, the J end by 5 bases, with 14 bases between. Germline V lookup: CDR1 SGHVS, CDR2 FQNEAQ. CDR3 sequence: CASSFQFVGDEQYF. Written as DNA, the CDR3 is TGTGCCAGCAGCTTCCAGTTCGTGGGGGACGAGCAGTACTTC.

This clonotype was seen only a few times. This CDR3 is missing its conserved last phenylalanine or tryptophan, likely due to a read error. The V call is TRBV5-5, the J call TRBJ1-6; 7 bases agree with TRBD1. Germline values: CDR1 SGHKS, CDR2 YYEKEE (reference sequence). With 4 bases clipped from V and 8 bases from J, the junction kept 9 bases outside the gene matches. CDR3 length equals 15 residues. The CDR3, as DNA: TGTGCCAGCAGCCCGCCGGGACAGTTGTATTCACCCCTCCACCTT. It encodes CASSPPGQLYSPLHL.

The J gene is TRBJ2-1, the V gene TRBV5-6; 9 positions agree with TRBD2. With 4 bases clipped from V and 8 bases from J, the junction kept 7 bases outside the gene matches. This CDR3 region has 14 residues. The germline V gene has CDR1 SGHDT and CDR2 YYEEEE. The CDR3 loop is CASSLSGSTHEQFF. CDR3 sequence (DNA): TGTGCCAGCAGCCTTAGCGGGAGTACCCATGAGCAGTTCTTC.

This chain uses TRBV5-5 with TRBJ1-6; 10 bases align to TRBD1. The CDR3 length is 15 residues. Germline V CDR1 and CDR2: SGHKS, YYEKEE (reference sequence). Trimming at V came to 4 bases and at J to 8 bases, leaving 6 bases not matched to a gene. CDR3 residues: CASSPAGQGYSPLHF. The CDR3 DNA reads TGTGCCAGCAGCCCGGCGGGACAGGGGTATTCACCCCTCCACTTT. The variable domain in full, completed from reference TRBV5-5 and TRBJ1-6, reads DAGVTQSPTHLIKTRGQQVTLRCSPISGHKSVSWYQQVLGQGPQFIFQYYEKEERGRGNFPDRFSARQFPNYSSELNVNALLLGDSALYLCASSPAGQGYSPLHFGNGTRLTVT.

There are many counts of this clonotype. J is TRBJ1-5 and V is TRBV20-1, with D tentatively TRBD1 (6 bases). The CDR3 extends over 14 amino acids. Trimming took 7 bases from V and 3 from J, leaving 16 bases between them. CDR1 DFQATT and CDR2 SNEGSKA come from the germline V gene (reference sequence). In DNA form, the CDR3 reads TGCAGTGTCGCACAGGGATCTCTCAATCAGCCCCAGCATTTT. Protein: CSVAQGSLNQPQHF.

This clonotype was counted many times. The chain has TRBV27 and TRBJ1-5; a possible D gene is TRBD1 (5 bases). V was cut by 6 bases and J by 2 bases, with 11 bases left in between. Germline V lookup: CDR1 MNHEY, CDR2 SMNVEV (reference sequence). This CDR3 spans 14 amino acids. This chain's CDR3 is CASRTGGGNQPQHF. CDR3 in DNA: TGTGCCAGCAGAACAGGAGGGGGCAATCAGCCCCAGCATTTT.

The rearrangement joins TRBV5-1 to TRBJ2-5; 7 nucleotides agree with TRBD1. Germline V gene data show CDR1 as SGHRS and CDR2 as YFSETQ. V was pared by 3 bases and J by 1 base, with 3 bases of the junction left unmatched. The CDR3 contains 14 residues. CDR3 sequence reads: CASSYGTAQETQYF. Written as DNA, the CDR3 is TGCGCCAGCAGCTACGGGACAGCCCAAGAGACCCAGTACTTC.

This clonotype was found many times. The chain recombines TRBV5-1 with TRBJ2-7; a weak D match, TRBD1 (5 bases). The CDR3 is 15 residues long. Germline V CDR1 and CDR2: SGHRS, YFSETQ. V lost 0 bases, J lost 4 bases, and 14 bases lay in between. In nucleotides, the CDR3 is TGCGCCAGCAGCTTGGACAGGTACCCCGTATACGAGCAGTACTTC. Its protein product is CASSLDRYPVYEQYF.

This clonotype was seen ten or more times. This CDR3 is CASSRQGLSQETQYF. The CDR3 nucleotides are TGCGCCAGCTCGCGACAGGGCCTATCGCAAGAGACCCAGTACTTC. The chain combines TRBV10-2 with TRBJ2-5, with TRBD1 identical over 7 bases. The J segment lost 2 bases and the V segment lost 8 bases, leaving 11 bases of the junction unmatched. Germline V gene data show CDR1 as WSHSY and CDR2 as SAAADI. The CDR3 is 15 amino acids.

This clonotype was seen at least ten times. The V gene is TRBV5-1, the J gene TRBJ1-1; 9 nucleotides match TRBD1. V lost 0 bases to trimming and J lost 1 base; unmatched junction nucleotides: 4. Per germline, CDR1 SGHRS and CDR2 YFSETQ. The CDR3 runs 16 residues. The CDR3 reads CASSLGPTGGNTEAFF. CDR3 sequence (DNA): TGCGCCAGCAGCTTGGGGCCGACAGGGGGGAACACTGAAGCTTTCTTT.

This clonotype was seen repeatedly, ten times or more. V is TRBV28 and J is TRBJ1-4, with a tentative D call TRBD1 (5 bases). V was trimmed by 3 bases and J by 0 bases, leaving 11 bases between them. Germline V CDR1 and CDR2: MDHEN, SYDVKM. CDR3 size: 16 residues. The CDR3 reads CASSFQTAPTNEKLFF. The CDR3 DNA is TGTGCCAGCAGTTTCCAGACAGCCCCAACTAATGAAAAACTGTTTTTT.